A selection of T cell receptor beta chains follows, all from one sample in a study of blood T cell repertoires in COVID-19. Generated by immunoSEQ multiplex PCR, the TCRdb table keeps only in-frame clones and is missing some. The table shows tens of thousands of clones, with approximately 77% occurring only once. Material for sequencing was peripheral blood. The receptors were sampled from a human donor in a cohort sampled during active COVID-19. CDR3s include the opening cysteine and the closing phenylalanine or tryptophan. A D gene is named only where the DNA matches it firmly. Clone size is given for some rows only: seen once, a few or many times, or a class if the clone is expanded.

d_call j_call clone_size v_call cdr3_aa cdr3_nt
NA TRBJ1-1 NA TRBV2 CASMGIWNTEAFF TGTGCCAGCATGGGCATATGGAACACTGAAGCTTTCTTT
TRBD2 TRBJ2-7 few TRBV9 CASSVVPAGGLSEQYF TGTGCCAGCAGCGTAGTTCCCGCGGGGGGCCTTTCCGAGCAGTACTTC
TRBD1 TRBJ1-2 NA TRBV4-1 CASSQNPGTVVYGYTF TGCGCCAGCAGCCAAAACCCTGGGACAGTTGTCTATGGCTACACCTTC
NA TRBJ1-3 NA TRBV21-1 CASSPRGKPIFSGNTIYF TGTGCCAGCAGCCCTCGAGGGAAACCGATCTTCTCTGGAAACACCATATATTTT
NA TRBJ2-7 NA TRBV6-5 CASSSWRNSYEQYF TGTGCCAGCAGCTCCTGGCGGAACTCCTACGAGCAGTACTTC
NA TRBJ2-1 once TRBV6-1 CASSEGRGTEPFF TGTGCCAGCAGTGAAGGGAGGGGGACAGAACCGTTCTTC
NA TRBJ1-6 NA TRBV5-6 CASRTGFGYSPLHF TGTGCCAGCAGAACAGGGTTTGGGTATTCACCCCTCCACTTT
NA TRBJ2-1 NA TRBV5-1 CASRWSEGRVDEQFF TGCGCCAGCAGGTGGTCGGAGGGAAGGGTCGATGAGCAGTTCTTC
TRBD1 TRBJ2-7 NA TRBV7-9 CASIDPGQGYEQYF TGTGCCAGCATCGATCCGGGACAGGGCTACGAGCAGTACTTC
NA TRBJ2-2 few TRBV10-1 CASSEGAGELFF TGCGCCAGCAGTGAAGGGGCTGGGGAGCTGTTTTTT
TRBD2 TRBJ2-1 NA TRBV18 CASSPPGLAGIMPLKEQFF TGTGCCAGCTCACCACCCGGCCTAGCGGGAATTATGCCCCTAAAGGAGCAGTTCTTC
NA TRBJ1-5 once TRBV2 CASSDLQGYDQPQHF TGTGCCAGCAGTGACTTACAGGGTTATGATCAGCCCCAGCATTTT
TRBD2 TRBJ2-7 NA TRBV10-3 CAISSGTGEQYF TGTGCCATCAGCAGCGGGACCGGAGAGCAGTACTTC
TRBD1 TRBJ2-2 NA TRBV19 CALRTGDTGELFF TGTGCCCTCCGGACAGGGGACACCGGGGAGCTGTTTTTT
TRBD1 TRBJ1-1 NA TRBV19 CATQFPRQGVFLDTEAFF TGTGCCACCCAGTTTCCCAGACAGGGGGTTTTTTTGGACACTGAAGCTTTCTTT
NA TRBJ1-2 NA TRBV7-2 CASSPVSRTGIYGYTF TGTGCCAGCAGCCCGGTCTCCCGCACAGGGATTTATGGCTACACCTTC
TRBD1 TRBJ2-7 NA TRBV20-1 CSASQTGTYEQYF TGCAGTGCCAGTCAGACAGGGACCTACGAGCAGTACTTC
NA TRBJ2-3 NA TRBV9 CASSPRQAQITDTQYF TGTGCCAGCAGCCCGAGACAGGCCCAGATCACAGATACGCAGTATTTT
NA TRBJ1-5 NA TRBV3-1/TRBV3-2 CASGPYQPQHF TGTGCCAGCGGGCCATATCAGCCCCAGCATTTT
TRBD1 TRBJ2-2 NA TRBV19 CASHTGGGGSGELFF TGTGCCAGTCACACAGGGGGCGGTGGTTCCGGGGAGCTGTTTTTT
TRBD1 TRBJ1-2 NA TRBV5-1 CASSFGGTGHYGYTF TGCGCCAGCAGCTTCGGGGGGACAGGGCACTATGGCTACACCTTC
TRBD1 TRBJ2-2 NA TRBV4-2 CASSQDAQGAGRELFF TGTGCCAGCAGCCAAGACGCCCAGGGGGCGGGGAGGGAGCTGTTTTTT
TRBD1 TRBJ1-1 NA TRBV19 CASQIGGGTEAFF TGTGCCAGTCAGATAGGGGGCGGCACTGAAGCTTTCTTT
NA TRBJ2-5 NA TRBV5-1 CASSLASGFQETQYF TGCGCCAGCAGCTTGGCCTCAGGGTTCCAAGAGACCCAGTACTTC
TRBD1 TRBJ2-7 many TRBV19 CASSPRTGTNEQYF TGTGCCAGTAGTCCGAGGACAGGGACCAACGAGCAGTACTTC
TRBD1 TRBJ1-2 NA TRBV10-3 CAIHGLGQDGYTF TGTGCCATCCATGGCCTGGGACAGGATGGCTACACCTTC
NA TRBJ2-7 few TRBV13 CASSIRGYEQYF TGTGCCAGCAGCATCAGGGGTTACGAGCAGTACTTC
TRBD2 TRBJ2-2 NA TRBV4-2 CASSYGGDGELFF TGTGCCAGCAGCTACGGGGGGGACGGGGAGCTGTTTTTT
NA TRBJ2-5 NA TRBV4-2 CASSQVRQSQETQYF TGTGCCAGCAGCCAAGTTAGACAGAGTCAGGAGACCCAGTACTTC
NA TRBJ2-5 NA TRBV7-2 CASSLQGRETQYF TGTGCCAGCAGCTTACAAGGGAGGGAGACCCAGTACTTC
NA TRBJ2-3 NA TRBV11-2 CASSLRHSDTQYF TGTGCCAGCAGCCTTCGACATTCAGATACGCAGTATTTT
NA TRBJ1-2 NA TRBV4-3 CASSQDLWTANYGYTF TGCGCCAGCAGCCAAGACTTATGGACAGCCAACTATGGCTACACCTTC
TRBD2 TRBJ2-3 NA TRBV3-1/TRBV3-2 CASSQETLPSGLAPPRESTDTQYF TGTGCCAGCAGCCAAGAGACCTTACCTTCAGGACTAGCCCCACCCCGTGAGAGCACAGATACGCAGTATTTT
NA TRBJ1-4 NA TRBV15 CATSREDYTSNEKLFF TGTGCCACCAGCAGAGAAGATTACACCTCTAATGAAAAACTGTTTTTT
NA TRBJ2-2 NA TRBV27 CASSAQATTGELFF TGTGCCAGCAGCGCCCAGGCCACAACCGGGGAGCTGTTTTTT
NA TRBJ2-6 NA TRBV14 CASSPRRDSGANVLTF TGTGCCAGCAGCCCTCGCAGGGACTCTGGGGCCAACGTCCTGACTTTC
TRBD1 TRBJ1-1 NA TRBV20-1 CSARDRVFF TGCAGTGCTAGGGACAGGGTCTTCTTT
TRBD2 TRBJ2-1 NA TRBV10-3 CAIRSSGLAGAPPPNEQFF TGTGCCATCCGTTCGTCCGGACTAGCGGGCGCCCCCCCTCCCAATGAGCAGTTCTTC
TRBD2 TRBJ2-1 NA TRBV7-2 CASSLRPSGGAYNEQFF TGTGCCAGCAGCTTAAGGCCTAGCGGGGGGGCATACAATGAGCAGTTCTTC
NA TRBJ1-3 NA TRBV27 CASSLGGQGLPIYF TGTGCCAGCAGTCTAGGGGGACAAGGCCTCCCCATATATTTT
NA TRBJ2-1 NA TRBV11-2 CASSLVPSPVQFF TGTGCCAGCAGCTTAGTCCCGAGCCCGGTGCAGTTCTTC
TRBD2 TRBJ2-3 NA TRBV12-5 CASGLGLADTDTQYF TGTGCTAGTGGCCTGGGACTAGCGGACACAGATACGCAGTATTTT